At least ten counts were recorded for the clone carrying this TCR beta chain. This record comes from a study of T-cell reconstitution after alpha-beta-depleted transplantation in children. During its preparation, the TCRbeta library received unique molecular identifiers. TCRdb recomputed calls from the PCR reads with MiXCR, one row per CDR3 protein. Of some 600,000 distinct CDR3 sequences listed, around 17% were seen once; the top ten hold 0.8% to 1.1%. Trimming stripped 6 bases from V and 2 bases from J, with 14 bases between. The CDR3 covers 14 residues. Germline values: CDR1 MNHEY, CDR2 SMNVEV (reference sequence).

The clonotype originates from a human donor who donated a stem cell graft to a child with acute myeloid leukemia. The specimen comprised PBMCs from the stem cell graft donor, sampled from the stem cell graft. The chain employs TRBV27 and TRBJ2-7; D is uncertain. CDR3 residues: CASSSDTPAYEQYF. CDR3 bases: TGTGCCAGCAGCTCAGACACCCCTGCCTACGAGCAGTACTTC.